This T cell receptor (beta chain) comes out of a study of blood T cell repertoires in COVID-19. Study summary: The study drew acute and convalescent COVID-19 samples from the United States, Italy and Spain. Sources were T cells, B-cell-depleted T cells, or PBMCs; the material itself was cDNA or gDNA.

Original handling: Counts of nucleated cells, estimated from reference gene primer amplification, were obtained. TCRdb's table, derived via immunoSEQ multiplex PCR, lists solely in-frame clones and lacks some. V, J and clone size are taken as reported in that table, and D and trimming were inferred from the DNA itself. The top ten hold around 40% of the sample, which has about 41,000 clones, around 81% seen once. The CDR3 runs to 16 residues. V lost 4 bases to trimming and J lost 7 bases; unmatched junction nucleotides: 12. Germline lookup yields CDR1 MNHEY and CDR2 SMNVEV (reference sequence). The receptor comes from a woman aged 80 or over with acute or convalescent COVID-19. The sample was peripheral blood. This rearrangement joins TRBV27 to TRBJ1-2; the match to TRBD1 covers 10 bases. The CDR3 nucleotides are TGTGCCAGCAGTTATCTCCCCGGGACAGGGGAAGGTGGCTACACCTTC. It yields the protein CASSYLPGTGEGGYTF.